Below are 20 T cell receptor beta chains sequenced from a single sample in a study of T cells in Graves' hyperthyroidism and ophthalmopathy. The source material, RNA transcripts, was used to amplify TCR beta CDR3 regions. The TCR CDR3 was amplified in a first-round RT-PCR using the HTBI primer set. MiXCR was run by TCRdb on the multiplex PCR reads, yielding one entry per CDR3 protein. The sample lists 350,000 to 450,000 distinct CDR3 sequences, roughly 13% occurring once. Sequenced: blood. These receptors came from a man aged 50 to 59 with Graves' ophthalmopathy.

The V and J genes are TRBV20-1 and TRBJ2-1; 8 bases are shared with TRBD2. The CDR3 contains 15 residues. Germline-derived CDR1 and CDR2 are DFQATT and SNEGSKA (reference sequence). The CDR3 region has the DNA TGCAGCCCCCTACCCCTAAGCGGGGGCCACAATGAGCAGTTCTTC. Translated: CSPLPLSGGHNEQFF.

This clonotype was detected ten times or more. V and J are TRBV2 and TRBJ2-1, with D perhaps matching TRBD2 (5 bases). V was clipped by 7 bases and J by 8 bases, with 12 bases between them. CDR1 is SNHLY, CDR2 FYNNEI, per germline. The CDR3 spans 12 residues. CDR3 region: CASNRDVDEQFF. Here the CDR3 DNA reads TGTGCCAGCAATCGGGATGTGGATGAGCAGTTCTTC.

CDR3 amino acids: CASTKTPGTENTGELFF. CDR3 DNA: TGTGCCAGCACTAAAACTCCCGGGACCGAGAACACCGGGGAGCTGTTTTTT. The rearrangement uses TRBV6-1 and TRBJ2-2, with D possibly called TRBD1 or TRBD2 (5 bases each). The CDR3 length is 17 residues. V was pared by 7 bases and J by 1 base, with 19 bases between. CDR1 and CDR2 from the germline V gene are MNHNS and SASEGT.

This clonotype was observed a handful of times. The chain joins TRBV24-1 to TRBJ2-3; the match to TRBD2 covers 7 bases. Germline lookup yields CDR1 KGHDR and CDR2 SFDVKD. The CDR3 totals 16 residues. The trim removed 4 bases at V and 5 bases at J, leaving 11 bases unmatched. The CDR3 is CATSDAAAGRVDTQYF. For the CDR3, the DNA is TGTGCCACCAGTGACGCCGCCGCGGGGAGGGTAGATACGCAGTATTTT.

This clonotype occurred many times. The chain combines TRBV20-1 with TRBJ2-1, with 8 nucleotides matching TRBD2. The CDR3 length is 17 residues. CDR1 and CDR2 from the germline V gene are DFQATT and SNEGSKA (reference sequence). V dropped 3 bases and J dropped 6; count of bases not matched to a gene: 16. DNA of the CDR3: TGCAGTGCTAGTAGGGGTTGGGCGGGAGGTAATCTCAATGAGCAGTTCTTC. Translation gives CSASRGWAGGNLNEQFF.

This clonotype has a handful of counts. The CDR3 sequence: CASSSAGGGHNEQFF. CDR3 coding DNA: TGTGCCAGTAGTTCGGCAGGTGGCGGCCACAATGAGCAGTTCTTC. This rearrangement joins TRBV19 to TRBJ2-1, with D unresolved. V lost 5 bases to trimming and J lost 5 bases, with 16 bases between them. Germline V gives CDR1 LNHDA, CDR2 SQIVND (reference sequence). This CDR3 region has 15 residues.

The V call is TRBV19, the J call TRBJ2-3; a weak D match, TRBD2 (7 bases). CDR1 is LNHDA, CDR2 SQIVND, per germline (reference sequence). V lost 5 bases and J lost 2, with 14 bases in between. The CDR3 spans 15 residues. The CDR3 DNA reads TGTGCCAGTAGTCTTCTTGGGGGGGCCACAGATACGCAGTATTTT. This codes for CASSLLGGATDTQYF. Combining the CDR3 with reference TRBV19 and TRBJ2-3 gives the whole variable domain DGGITQSPKYLFRKEGQNVTLSCEQNLNHDAMYWYRQDPGQGLRLIYYSQIVNDFQKGDIAEGYSVSREKKESFPLTVTSAQKNPTAFYLCASSLLGGATDTQYFGPGTRLTVL.

This clonotype was observed at least ten times. The rearrangement uses TRBV18 and TRBJ2-3; TRBD2 might be the D (6 bases). Germline lookup yields CDR1 KGHSH and CDR2 LQKENI. Trimming stripped 1 base from V and 4 bases from J, with 15 bases between. CDR3 length: 16 amino acids. The CDR3 DNA reads TGTGCCAGCTCACCACTTACGGGAGAGGGCCCAGATACGCAGTATTTT. Translation: CASSPLTGEGPDTQYF. The full variable domain, in which reference TRBV18 and TRBJ2-3 provide the parts outside the CDR3, is NAGVMQNPRHLVRRRGQEARLRCSPMKGHSHVYWYRQLPEEGLKFMVYLQKENIIDESGMPKERFSAEFPKEGPSILRIQQVVRGDSAAYFCASSPLTGEGPDTQYFGPGTRLTVL.

This clonotype was recorded at least ten times. V usage is TRBV2 and J usage is TRBJ1-1, with 7 bases matching TRBD1. Germline CDR1 and CDR2: SNHLY and FYNNEI. This CDR3 is built from 11 residues. V lost 5 bases to trimming and J lost 8 bases; unmatched junction nucleotides: 2. The CDR3, as DNA: TGTGCCAGCAGTCGACAGGGAGAAGCTTTCTTT. This translates into CASSRQGEAFF.

The chain employs TRBV20-1 and TRBJ2-6; TRBD1 matches 8 bases. The V segment lost 0 bases and the J segment 2 bases; nucleotides outside the gene matches: 0. This CDR3 has 15 amino acids. CDR1 is DFQATT, CDR2 SNEGSKA, per germline (reference sequence). The CDR3 spells CSARETGAGANVLTF. DNA of the CDR3: TGCAGTGCTAGAGAGACAGGGGCTGGGGCCAACGTCCTGACTTTC.

On this clonotype itself: With a much larger clone just one base away, this may be a read error. V and J are TRBV20-1 and TRBJ2-4; the match to TRBD2 covers 8 bases. Germline V gene lookup returns CDR1 DFQATT and CDR2 SNEGSKA (reference sequence). The trim removed 8 bases at V and 1 base at J, leaving 10 bases unmatched. The CDR3 extends over 15 amino acids. As DNA, the CDR3 is TGCAGTACCCCCGGGAGGGCCTCGGCCAAAAACATTCAGTACTTC. This translates into CSTPGRASAKNIQYF.

This clonotype showed up many times. The V and J genes are TRBV7-9 and TRBJ2-3, with D perhaps matching TRBD1 or TRBD2 (5 bases each). Germline CDR1 SEHNR, CDR2 FQNEAQ (reference sequence). The CDR3 is 16 residues long. The V and J ends lost 7 bases and 2 bases respectively, with 19 bases between them. The CDR3 protein is CASTSSIRETTDTQYF. DNA of the CDR3: TGTGCCAGCACATCCTCCATCAGGGAGACCACAGATACGCAGTATTTT.

This clonotype came up a few times. The J gene is TRBJ2-1, the V gene TRBV20-1; 7 bases are shared with TRBD2. Trimming took 0 bases from V and 4 from J; bases not matched to a gene: 3. This CDR3 contains 14 residues. CDR1 and CDR2 from the germline V gene are DFQATT and SNEGSKA (reference sequence). CDR3 sequence reads: CSARDELAYNEQFF. In DNA, the CDR3 is TGCAGTGCTAGAGATGAACTAGCGTACAATGAGCAGTTCTTC.

In its sample, this clonotype was seen many times. This rearrangement joins TRBV2 to TRBJ2-7, with 8 bases that match TRBD2. CDR3 size: 16 residues. V lost 3 bases, J lost 2 bases, and 9 bases stayed unmatched. Per the germline V gene, CDR1 is SNHLY and CDR2 is FYNNEI. The CDR3 DNA sequence: TGTGCCAGCAGTGACCCCCGACTAGCGATTACCTACGAGCAGTACTTC. This gives the protein CASSDPRLAITYEQYF. The variable domain in full, with the rest retrieved from reference TRBV2 and TRBJ2-7, is EPEVTQTPSHQVTQMGQEVILRCVPISNHLYFYWYRQILGQKVEFLVSFYNNEISEKSEIFDDQFSVERPDGSNFTLKIRSTKLEDSAMYFCASSDPRLAITYEQYFGPGTRLTVT.

This clonotype occurred many times. This chain joins TRBV7-9 and TRBJ2-1; either TRBD1 or TRBD2 may fit D (6 bases each). Germline CDR1 is SEHNR and CDR2 is FQNEAQ (reference sequence). Trimming cost V 3 bases and J 6 bases, with 12 bases left between them. The CDR3 runs to 14 residues. The CDR3 coding sequence is TGTGCCAGCAGCTTCGGGGGCTCCCGCAATGAGCAGTTCTTC. Translation gives CASSFGGSRNEQFF.

This clonotype was seen at least ten times. The J gene is TRBJ2-7, the V gene TRBV20-1; 8 bases are shared with TRBD2. V trimming: 4 bases; J trimming: 4 bases; junction bases outside the gene matches: 6. Germline V gene data show CDR1 as DFQATT and CDR2 as SNEGSKA (reference sequence). The CDR3 is 13 residues long. CDR3 in DNA: TGCAGTGCTAATAGCGGGACGGGTTACGAGCAGTACTTC. It is translated as CSANSGTGYEQYF.

This clonotype was found many times. V is TRBV3-1 and J is TRBJ1-5; D unresolved. This CDR3 has 13 residues. Germline V gene lookup returns CDR1 LGHDT and CDR2 YNNKEL (reference sequence). V was clipped by 0 bases and J by 9 bases, with 9 bases between them. CDR3 sequence (DNA): TGTGCCAGCAGCCAAGATTTGGGAGGGCCCCAGCATTTT. Translated, it gives CASSQDLGGPQHF.

There are many counts of this clonotype. This CDR3 reads CASSEDLADTQYF. CDR3 sequence (DNA): TGCGCCAGCAGTGAGGACTTGGCAGATACGCAGTATTTT. The rearrangement uses TRBV10-1 and TRBJ2-3; no clear D gene. From germline, CDR1 is WNHNN and CDR2 SYGVQD (reference sequence). With 2 bases removed from V and 4 bases from J, the gap between germline ends came to 7 bases. This CDR3 contains 13 residues.

This clonotype showed up just a few times. The V call is TRBV19, the J call TRBJ2-3; 11 nucleotides match TRBD2. This CDR3 comprises 15 residues. Germline V gene sequence: CDR1 LNHDA, CDR2 SQIVND (reference sequence). With 2 bases clipped from V and 4 bases from J, the junction kept 2 bases outside the gene matches. CDR3 amino acids: CASSILAGGSDTQYF. The CDR3 DNA follows: TGTGCCAGTAGTATACTAGCGGGAGGTTCAGATACGCAGTATTTT.

This clonotype was seen at least ten times. The chain has TRBV5-6 and TRBJ2-7; 7 bases line up with TRBD1. There are 15 residues in the CDR3. Germline V gene sequence: CDR1 SGHDT, CDR2 YYEEEE. V dropped 2 bases and J dropped 2; count of bases not matched to a gene: 7. DNA of the CDR3: TGTGCCAGCAGCTTTCCGGGACAGTCCCCCTACGAGCAGTACTTC. Translated: CASSFPGQSPYEQYF.